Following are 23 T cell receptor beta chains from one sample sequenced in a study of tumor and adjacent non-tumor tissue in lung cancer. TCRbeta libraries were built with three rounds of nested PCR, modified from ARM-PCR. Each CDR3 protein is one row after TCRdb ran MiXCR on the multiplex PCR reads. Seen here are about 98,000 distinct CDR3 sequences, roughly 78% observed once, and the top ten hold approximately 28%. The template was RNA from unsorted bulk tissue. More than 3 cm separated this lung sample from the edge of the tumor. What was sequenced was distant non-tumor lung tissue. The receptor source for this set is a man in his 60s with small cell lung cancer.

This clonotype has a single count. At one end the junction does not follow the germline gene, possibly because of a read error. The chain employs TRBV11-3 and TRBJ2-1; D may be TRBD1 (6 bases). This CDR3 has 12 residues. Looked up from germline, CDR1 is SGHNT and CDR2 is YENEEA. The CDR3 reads CANSLGTYEQVF. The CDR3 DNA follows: TGTGCCAACAGCTTAGGGACATATGAGCAGGTCTTC.

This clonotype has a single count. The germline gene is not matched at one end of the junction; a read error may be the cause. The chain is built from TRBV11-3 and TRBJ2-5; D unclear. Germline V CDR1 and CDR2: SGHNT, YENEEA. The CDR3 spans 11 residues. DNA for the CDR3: TGTGCCAGCAGCTTAGTAGAGATCCAGTACTTC. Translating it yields CASSLVEIQYF.

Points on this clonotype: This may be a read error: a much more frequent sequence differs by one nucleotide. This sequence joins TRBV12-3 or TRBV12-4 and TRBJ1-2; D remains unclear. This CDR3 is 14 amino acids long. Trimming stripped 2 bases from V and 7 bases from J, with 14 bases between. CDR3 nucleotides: TGTGCCAGCAGTTTAACCACCTCTGAGTCTGGCTACACCTTC. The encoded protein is CASSLTTSESGYTF.

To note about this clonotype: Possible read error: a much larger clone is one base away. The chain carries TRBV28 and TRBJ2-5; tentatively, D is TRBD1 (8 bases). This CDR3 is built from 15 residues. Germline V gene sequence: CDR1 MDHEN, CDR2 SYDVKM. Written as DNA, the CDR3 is TGTGCCAGCAGAACAAACAGGGGGGGGCGGGAGACCCGGTACTTC. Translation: CASRTNRGGRETRYF.

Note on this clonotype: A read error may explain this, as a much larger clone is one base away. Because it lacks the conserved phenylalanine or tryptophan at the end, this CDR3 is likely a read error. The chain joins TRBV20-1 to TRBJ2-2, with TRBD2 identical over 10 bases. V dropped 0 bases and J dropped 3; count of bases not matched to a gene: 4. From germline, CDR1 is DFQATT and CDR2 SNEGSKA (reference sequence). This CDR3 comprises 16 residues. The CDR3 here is CSARDGSGRYTGELFS. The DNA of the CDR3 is TGCAGTGCTAGAGATGGTAGCGGGAGGTACACCGGGGAGCTGTTTTCT.

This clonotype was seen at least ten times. CDR3 DNA: TGTGCCATCAGTGAGGTTGGACTAGCGGGAAATGAGCAGTTCTTC. This sequence encodes CAISEVGLAGNEQFF. The chain combines TRBV10-3 with TRBJ2-1; 12 bases are a match to TRBD2. The germline CDR1 and CDR2 sequences are ENHRY and SYGVKD. The CDR3 consists of 15 residues. Trimming took 2 bases from V and 7 from J; bases not matched to a gene: 3.

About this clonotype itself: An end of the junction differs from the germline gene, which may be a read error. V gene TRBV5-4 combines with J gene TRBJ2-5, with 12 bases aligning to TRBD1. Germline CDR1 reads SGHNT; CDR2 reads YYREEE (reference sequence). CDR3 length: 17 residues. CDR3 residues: CASSLASGQGAAEAQYF. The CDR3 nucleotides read TGTGCCAGCAGTTTGGCTTCGGGACAGGGGGCGGCAGAGGCCCAGTACTTC.

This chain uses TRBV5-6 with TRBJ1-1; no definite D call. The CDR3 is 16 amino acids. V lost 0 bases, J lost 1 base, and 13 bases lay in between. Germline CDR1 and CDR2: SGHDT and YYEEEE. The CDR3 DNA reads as TGTGCCAGCAGCTTGGCCTCCTATACAGCGAACACTGAAGCTTTCTTT. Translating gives CASSLASYTANTEAFF.

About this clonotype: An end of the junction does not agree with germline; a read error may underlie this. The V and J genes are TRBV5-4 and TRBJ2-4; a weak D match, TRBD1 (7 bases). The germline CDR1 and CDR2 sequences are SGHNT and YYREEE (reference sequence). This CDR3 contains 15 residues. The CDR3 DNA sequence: TGTGCCAGCAGCCACACAGGGGACTCGGGAAACACTCAGTACTTC. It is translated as CASSHTGDSGNTQYF.

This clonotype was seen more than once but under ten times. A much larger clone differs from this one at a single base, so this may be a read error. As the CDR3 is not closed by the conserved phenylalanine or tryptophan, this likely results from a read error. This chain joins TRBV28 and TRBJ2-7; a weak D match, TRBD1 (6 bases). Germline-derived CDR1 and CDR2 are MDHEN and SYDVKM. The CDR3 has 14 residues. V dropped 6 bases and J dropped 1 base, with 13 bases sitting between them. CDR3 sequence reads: CASSTHRVSYEQYS. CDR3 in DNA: TGTGCCAGCAGCACCCACAGGGTATCCTACGAGCAGTACTCC.

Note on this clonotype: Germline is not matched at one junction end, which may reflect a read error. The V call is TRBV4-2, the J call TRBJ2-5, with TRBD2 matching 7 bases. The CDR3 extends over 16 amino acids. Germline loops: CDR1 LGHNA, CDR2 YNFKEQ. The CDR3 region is CESSPAASGNQGTQYF. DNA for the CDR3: TGTGAAAGCAGCCCGGCGGCTAGCGGCAACCAAGGGACCCAGTACTTC.

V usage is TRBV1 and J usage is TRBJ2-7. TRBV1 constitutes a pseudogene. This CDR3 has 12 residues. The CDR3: CTSSQVSYEQYV. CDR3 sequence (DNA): TGCACCAGCAGCCAAGTGAGTTACGAGCAGTACGTC.

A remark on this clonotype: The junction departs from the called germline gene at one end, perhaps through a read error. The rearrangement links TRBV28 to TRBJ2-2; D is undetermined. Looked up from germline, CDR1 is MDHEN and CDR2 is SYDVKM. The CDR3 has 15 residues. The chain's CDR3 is CTSSFGSSNTGELFF. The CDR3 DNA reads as TGTACCAGCAGTTTCGGATCCTCGAACACCGGGGAGCTGTTTTTT.

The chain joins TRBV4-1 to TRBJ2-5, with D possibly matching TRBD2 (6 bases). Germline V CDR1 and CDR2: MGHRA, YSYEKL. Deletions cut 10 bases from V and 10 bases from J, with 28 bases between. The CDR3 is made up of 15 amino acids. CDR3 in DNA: TGCGCCAACTCCACCGAGATGACGGGGGTGAGGATCCAGTACTTC. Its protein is CANSTEMTGVRIQYF.

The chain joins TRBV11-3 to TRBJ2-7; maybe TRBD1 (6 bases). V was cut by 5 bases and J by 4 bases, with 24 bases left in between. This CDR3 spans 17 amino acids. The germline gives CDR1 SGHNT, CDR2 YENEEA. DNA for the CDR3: TGTGCCAGCAGCCTTCCGGGTTTGGGGGCCAACTCATACGAGCAGTACTTC. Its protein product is CASSLPGLGANSYEQYF.

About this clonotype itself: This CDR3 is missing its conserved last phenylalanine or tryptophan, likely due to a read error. This chain's CDR3 is CASSDSRGLSYNEQFV. The CDR3, as DNA: TGTGCCAGCAGTGACTCTCGCGGGCTCTCCTACAATGAGCAGTTCGTC. The chain joins TRBV6-4 to TRBJ2-1; a weak D match, TRBD2 (5 bases). Looked up from germline, CDR1 is MRHNA and CDR2 is SNTAGT. V was cut by 0 bases and J by 0 bases, with 9 bases left in between. The CDR3 has 16 amino acids.

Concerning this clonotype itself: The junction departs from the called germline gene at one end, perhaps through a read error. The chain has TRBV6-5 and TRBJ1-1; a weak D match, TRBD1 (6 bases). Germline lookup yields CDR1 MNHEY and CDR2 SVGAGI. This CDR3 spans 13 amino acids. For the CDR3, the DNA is TGTGCTAGCAGTTACTACGGGGGCACTGAAGCTATCTTT. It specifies CASSYYGGTEAIF.

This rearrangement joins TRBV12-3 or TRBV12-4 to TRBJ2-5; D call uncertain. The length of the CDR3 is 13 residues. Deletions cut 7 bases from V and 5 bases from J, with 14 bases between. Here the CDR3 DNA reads TGTGCCAGCAATCCTCACTCCGGGGAGACCCAGTACTTC. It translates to CASNPHSGETQYF.

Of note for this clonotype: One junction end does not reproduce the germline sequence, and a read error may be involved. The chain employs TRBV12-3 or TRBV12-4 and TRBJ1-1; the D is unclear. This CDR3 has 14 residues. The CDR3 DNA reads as TGTGTCAGCAGTTTACGGCACCTGAACACTGAAGCTTCCTTT. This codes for CVSSLRHLNTEASF.

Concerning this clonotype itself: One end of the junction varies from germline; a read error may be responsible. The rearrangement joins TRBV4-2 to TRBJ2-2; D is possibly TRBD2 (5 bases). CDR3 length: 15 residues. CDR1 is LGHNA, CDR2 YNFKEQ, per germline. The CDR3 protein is CASSQDLRATPGSCF. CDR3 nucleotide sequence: TGTGCCAGCAGCCAAGATCTAAGGGCAACACCGGGGAGCTGTTTT.

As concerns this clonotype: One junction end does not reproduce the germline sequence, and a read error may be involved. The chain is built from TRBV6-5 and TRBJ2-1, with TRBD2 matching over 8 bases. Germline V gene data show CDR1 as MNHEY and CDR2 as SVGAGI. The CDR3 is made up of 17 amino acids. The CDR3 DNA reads TGTGCCAGCAGTCACTCGATCCGGGAACTAGCGGACAATGAGCAGTTCTTC. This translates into CASSHSIRELADNEQFF.

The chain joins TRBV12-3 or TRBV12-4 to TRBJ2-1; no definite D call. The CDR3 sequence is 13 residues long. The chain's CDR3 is CVSSLGGDNEQFF. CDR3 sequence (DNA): TGTGTCAGTAGTTTAGGTGGGGATAATGAGCAGTTCTTC.

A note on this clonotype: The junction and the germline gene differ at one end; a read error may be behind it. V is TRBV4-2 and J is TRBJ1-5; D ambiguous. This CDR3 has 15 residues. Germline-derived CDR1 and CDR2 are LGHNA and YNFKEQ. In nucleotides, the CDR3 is TGCGCCAGCAGCCGTAGTTGGGGTGGCAATCGGCCCCAGCATTTT. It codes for CASSRSWGGNRPQHF.